The clone carrying this TCR beta chain was seen only a few times. Its antigen is not known. Sequence at one end of the junction differs from germline and may be a read error. This entry belongs to a study of cytomegalovirus exposure and HLA in healthy donors. Study background: Among some 400 genotyped donors, around 80% fell in the Caucasian-associated ancestry cluster.

The CDR3 has 12 residues. In germline, CDR1 is SGDLS, CDR2 YYNGEE. PCR primers comprised 60 Vbeta and 13 Jbeta primers. Assay: immunoSEQ multiplex PCR; the TCRdb copy retains only in-frame clones and omits some. The sample carries roughly 100,000 clones, roughly 80% recorded once. Findings of the study overall: Relative to the approximately 700-donor mean, N-insertions were reportedly fewer in an Asian-associated ancestry cluster in a later analysis. Highly shared sequence variants in one cluster were likely a sequencing artifact. It was shown in a later analysis that HLA-associated TCR beta chains were more clonally expanded than other, equally common chains.

The sample consisted of PBMCs. The chain is built from TRBV9 and TRBJ2-7; 9 bases agree with TRBD2. The sequence was collected from a man in his forties in good health and CMV-seronegative. CDR3 region: CASSVIAGELYF. The DNA of the CDR3 is TGTGCCAGCAGCGTAATAGCGGGGGAGCTGTACTTC.